This is a list of T cell receptor beta chains from one sample in a study of T cell changes during pregnancy in multiple sclerosis. Assay used: immunoSEQ multiplex PCR; TCRdb lists only in-frame clones, some missing. The profile shows around 100,000 clones, roughly 90% of them singletons. Material: peripheral blood, obtained after pregnancy. The receptors derive from a female donor with multiple sclerosis, enrolled in a pregnancy study. The CDR3 runs from the conserved cysteine through the conserved F or W. D genes are given only for firm matches. The size entry is marked missing in some rows and otherwise reads once, few, many or a size class.

d_call	clone_size	v_call	j_call	cdr3_aa	cdr3_nt
TRBD1	.	TRBV5-1	TRBJ1-1	CASSLGQGYTEAFF	TGCGCCAGCAGCTTAGGACAGGGTTACACTGAAGCTTTCTTT
.	.	TRBV5-1	TRBJ2-1	CASSLATWGGEQFF	TGCGCCAGCAGCTTGGCTACCTGGGGAGGCGAGCAGTTCTTC
.	.	TRBV5-1	TRBJ2-2	CASSFRDISNTGELFF	TGCGCCAGCAGCTTTCGAGACATCTCGAACACCGGGGAGCTGTTTTTT
.	.	TRBV6-5	TRBJ1-2	CASNAGFSYGYTF	TGTGCCAGCAATGCAGGGTTTAGCTATGGCTACACCTTC
TRBD1	.	TRBV28	TRBJ1-2	CASSPGGAGTNYGYTF	TGTGCCAGCAGCCCAGGGGGCGCAGGGACTAACTATGGCTACACCTTC
.	.	TRBV7-2	TRBJ2-5	CASSLVWAGQETQYF	TGTGCCAGCAGCTTAGTCTGGGCGGGGCAGGAGACCCAGTACTTC
.	.	TRBV5-1	TRBJ1-4	CASSLEGGTNEKLFF	TGCGCCAGCAGCTTGGAAGGAGGAACTAATGAAAAACTGTTTTTT
.	.	TRBV5-6	TRBJ2-2	CASSIGLSGELFF	TGTGCCAGCAGCATAGGACTTAGCGGGGAGCTGTTTTTT
TRBD1	.	TRBV5-1	TRBJ2-1	CASSPVEGQGVNEQFF	TGCGCCAGCAGCCCTGTAGAGGGACAGGGGGTGAATGAGCAGTTCTTC
.	.	TRBV6-4	TRBJ1-1	CASSDSMGGTEAFF	TGTGCCAGCAGTGACTCGATGGGGGGGACTGAAGCTTTCTTT
.	.	TRBV5-4	TRBJ2-7	CASSLDARSQYF	TGTGCCAGCAGCTTAGATGCTAGGTCTCAGTACTTC
TRBD1	once	TRBV6-1	TRBJ2-7	CASSVYGGTGGFTGYEQYF	TGTGCCAGCAGTGTATACGGTGGGACAGGGGGCTTCACCGGTTACGAGCAGTACTTC
.	.	TRBV9	TRBJ2-3	CASSSVTSTDTQYF	TGTGCCAGCAGTTCTGTAACTAGCACAGATACGCAGTATTTT
TRBD1	.	TRBV5-1	TRBJ1-2	CASSLGQGPNYGYTF	TGCGCCAGCAGCTTGGGACAGGGGCCTAACTATGGCTACACCTTC
.	.	TRBV11-1	TRBJ2-5	CASSLVVTQETQYF	TGTGCCAGCAGCTTAGTTGTCACTCAAGAGACCCAGTACTTC
TRBD2	.	TRBV4-1	TRBJ2-5	CASSQGTSVRETQYF	TGCGCCAGCAGCCAAGGGACTAGCGTTAGAGAGACCCAGTACTTC
TRBD2	.	TRBV10-3	TRBJ2-2	CAISTSGGAPSGELFF	TGTGCCATCAGTACTAGCGGGGGGGCCCCCTCCGGGGAGCTGTTTTTT
.	.	TRBV6-5	TRBJ2-7	CASSLAAGSLAYEQYF	TGTGCCAGCAGTTTGGCCGCAGGGTCCCTTGCCTACGAGCAGTACTTC
.	.	TRBV6-5	TRBJ1-2	CASSSGGTYGYTF	TGTGCCAGCAGTTCAGGAGGAACCTATGGCTACACCTTC
.	.	TRBV5-6	TRBJ2-7	CASSPMRVSPSEQYF	TGTGCCAGCAGCCCAATGCGGGTATCCCCCTCAGAGCAGTACTTC
.	.	TRBV5-6	TRBJ1-1	CASSRRRQAPMNTEAFF	TGTGCCAGCAGCCGTCGCAGACAGGCCCCCATGAACACTGAAGCTTTCTTT
.	.	TRBV9	TRBJ2-7	CASSVASAYEQYF	TGTGCCAGCAGCGTAGCGAGCGCCTACGAGCAGTACTTC
TRBD2	.	TRBV14	TRBJ2-1	CASRPLAGGLGDEQFF	TGTGCCAGCAGACCCTTAGCGGGGGGTCTTGGGGATGAGCAGTTCTTC
TRBD1	.	TRBV9	TRBJ1-4	CASSAFGTDNEKLFF	TGTGCCAGCAGCGCCTTTGGGACAGATAATGAAAAACTGTTTTTT
.	once	TRBV1	TRBJ2-1	CTSSQETSGGAGEQFF	TGCACCAGCAGCCAAGAAACTAGCGGGGGGGCCGGTGAGCAGTTCTTC
.	once	TRBV9	TRBJ1-1	CASSAPGGTEAFF	TGTGCCAGCAGCGCCCCCGGGGGCACTGAAGCTTTCTTT
.	.	TRBV5-1	TRBJ1-1	CASSLRENTEAFF	TGCGCCAGCAGCCTTAGAGAAAACACTGAAGCTTTCTTT
.	.	TRBV9	TRBJ1-6	CASSVARGLNSPLHF	TGTGCCAGCAGCGTAGCCAGGGGCCTTAATTCACCCCTCCACTTT
.	.	TRBV5-1	TRBJ2-1	CASSLQGNEQFF	TGCGCCAGCAGCCTACAGGGCAATGAGCAGTTCTTC
.	few	TRBV4-1	TRBJ1-5	CASSQVQGSQPQHF	TGCGCCAGCAGCCAAGTACAGGGCAGTCAGCCCCAGCATTTT
.	.	TRBV19	TRBJ2-3	CASSIGGSSTDTQYF	TGTGCCAGTAGTATAGGGGGCAGTAGCACAGATACGCAGTATTTT
TRBD2	.	TRBV4-1	TRBJ2-2	CASSWGLAGGPVTGELFF	TGCGCCAGCAGCTGGGGACTAGCGGGGGGGCCGGTCACCGGGGAGCTGTTTTTT
TRBD2	.	TRBV6-5	TRBJ2-3	CASKPGGVDTQYF	TGTGCCAGCAAGCCGGGGGGAGTAGATACGCAGTATTTT
.	.	TRBV7-3	TRBJ2-6	CASSLTVGDTANVLTF	TGTGCCAGCAGCTTAACGGTCGGGGATACCGCCAACGTCCTGACTTTC
.	medium-sized	TRBV7-8	TRBJ1-1	CASSLSTGGGDTEAFF	TGTGCCAGCAGCTTATCTACTGGGGGAGGGGACACTGAAGCTTTCTTT
.	.	TRBV12-5	TRBJ2-7	CASGLVLRGGAGHHYEQYF	TGTGCTAGTGGTTTGGTACTGCGGGGTGGGGCAGGACACCACTACGAGCAGTACTTC
.	.	TRBV9	TRBJ1-3	CASSVGLGLGNTIYF	TGTGCCAGCAGCGTAGGGCTGGGGCTTGGAAACACCATATATTTT
.	once	TRBV6-1	TRBJ2-1	CASSDVSNEQFF	TGTGCCAGCAGTGATGTGAGCAATGAGCAGTTCTTC
TRBD2	.	TRBV7-3	TRBJ2-7	CASSALSSGGAYEQYF	TGTGCCAGCAGCGCCCTCTCTAGCGGGGGGGCTTACGAGCAGTACTTC
.	.	TRBV6-5	TRBJ1-2	CAVGGLAAGYTF	TGTGCCGTGGGCGGGCTGGCGGCCGGCTACACCTTC
.	.	TRBV19	TRBJ1-2	CASSIQGWGYTF	TGTGCCAGTAGTATCCAGGGTTGGGGCTACACCTTC
TRBD1	few	TRBV7-7	TRBJ2-5	CASSLGDRVIETQYF	TGTGCTAGCAGCTTAGGGGACAGGGTCATTGAGACCCAGTACTTC
TRBD2	.	TRBV5-6	TRBJ2-3	CASRGRGARGDTQYF	TGTGCCAGCAGGGGGCGGGGGGCGCGGGGAGATACGCAGTATTTT
TRBD1	.	TRBV6-1	TRBJ1-1	CASSEDRGDTEAFF	TGTGCCAGCAGCGAGGACAGGGGTGACACTGAAGCTTTCTTT
.	.	TRBV27	TRBJ2-7	CASSLSAGTYEQYF	TGTGCCAGCAGTTTATCTGCAGGAACCTACGAGCAGTACTTC